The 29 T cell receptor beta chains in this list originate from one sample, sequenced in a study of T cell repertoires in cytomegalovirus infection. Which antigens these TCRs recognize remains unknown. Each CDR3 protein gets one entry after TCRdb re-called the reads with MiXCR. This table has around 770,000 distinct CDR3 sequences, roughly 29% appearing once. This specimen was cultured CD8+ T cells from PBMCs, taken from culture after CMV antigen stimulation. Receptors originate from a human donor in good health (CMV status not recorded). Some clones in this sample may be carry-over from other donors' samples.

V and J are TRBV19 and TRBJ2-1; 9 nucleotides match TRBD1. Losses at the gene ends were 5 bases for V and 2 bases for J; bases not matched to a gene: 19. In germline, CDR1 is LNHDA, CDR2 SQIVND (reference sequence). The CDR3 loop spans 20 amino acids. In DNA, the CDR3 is TGTGCCAGTAGTGTCCCCCGGGACAGGGTTTCCCCCAACGCCTACAATGAGCAGTTCTTC. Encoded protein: CASSVPRDRVSPNAYNEQFF.

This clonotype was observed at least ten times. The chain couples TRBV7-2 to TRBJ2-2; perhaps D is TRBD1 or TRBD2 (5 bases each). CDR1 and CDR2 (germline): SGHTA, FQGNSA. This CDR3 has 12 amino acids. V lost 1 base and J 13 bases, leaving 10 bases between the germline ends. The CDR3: CASSLVGGVLFF. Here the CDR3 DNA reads TGTGCCAGCAGCTTAGTTGGGGGTGTGCTGTTTTTT.

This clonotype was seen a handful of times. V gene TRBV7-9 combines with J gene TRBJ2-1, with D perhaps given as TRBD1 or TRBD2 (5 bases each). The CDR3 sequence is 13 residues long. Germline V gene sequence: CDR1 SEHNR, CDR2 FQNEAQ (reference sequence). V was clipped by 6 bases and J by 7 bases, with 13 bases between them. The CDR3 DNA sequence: TGTGCCAGCAGAGAAGAGGGGAGAAATGAGCAGTTCTTC. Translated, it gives CASREEGRNEQFF.

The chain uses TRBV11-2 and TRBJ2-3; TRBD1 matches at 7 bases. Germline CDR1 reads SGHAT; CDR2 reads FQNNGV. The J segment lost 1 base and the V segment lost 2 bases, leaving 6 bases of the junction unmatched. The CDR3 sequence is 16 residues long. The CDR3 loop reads CASSLLRTGRTDTQYF. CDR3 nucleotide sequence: TGTGCCAGCAGCTTACTCAGGACAGGCCGCACAGATACGCAGTATTTT.

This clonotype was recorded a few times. The CDR3 coding sequence is TGCGCCAGCAGCCAAGAGGAAAGCACTGAAGCTTTCTTT. Protein product: CASSQEESTEAFF. This chain links TRBV4-1 with TRBJ1-1; no firm D call. The V gene lost 0 bases and the J gene lost 4 bases, with 6 bases spanning the gap. The length of the CDR3 is 13 residues. The germline V gene has CDR1 MGHRA and CDR2 YSYEKL.

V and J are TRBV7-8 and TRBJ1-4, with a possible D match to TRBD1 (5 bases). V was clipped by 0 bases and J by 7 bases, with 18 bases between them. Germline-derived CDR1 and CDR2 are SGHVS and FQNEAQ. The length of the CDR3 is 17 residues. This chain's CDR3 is CASSLARWDGVGEKLFF. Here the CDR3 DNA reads TGTGCCAGCAGCTTAGCGCGATGGGACGGGGTTGGTGAAAAACTGTTTTTT.

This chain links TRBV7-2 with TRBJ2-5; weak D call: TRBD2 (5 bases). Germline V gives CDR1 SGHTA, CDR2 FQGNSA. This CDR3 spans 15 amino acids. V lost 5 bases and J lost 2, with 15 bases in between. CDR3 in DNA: TGTGCCAGCAGCCCGTCCAGGACTCCACAAGAGACCCAGTACTTC. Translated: CASSPSRTPQETQYF.

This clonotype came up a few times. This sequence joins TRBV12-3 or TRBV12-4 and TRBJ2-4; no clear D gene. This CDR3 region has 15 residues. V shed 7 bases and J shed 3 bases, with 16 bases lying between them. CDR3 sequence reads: CASTPWSDYKNIQYF. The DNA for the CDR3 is TGTGCCAGCACTCCTTGGAGTGATTACAAAAACATTCAGTACTTC.

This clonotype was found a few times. The CDR3 sequence: CASSPSGGAIDTQYF. CDR3 in DNA: TGTGCCAGCAGTCCTAGCGGGGGGGCCATAGATACGCAGTATTTT. V and J are TRBV12-3 or TRBV12-4 and TRBJ2-3; 12 positions agree with TRBD2. CDR3 length equals 15 residues. Unmatched junction bases numbered 5, after V lost 5 bases and J lost 5 bases.

The CDR3 protein is CASSQEFWAVRNSPLHF. CDR3 nucleotides: TGCGCCAGCAGCCAAGAGTTTTGGGCAGTCAGAAATTCACCCCTCCACTTT. The chain uses TRBV4-3 and TRBJ1-6; no definite D call. Germline V gene sequence: CDR1 LGHNA, CDR2 YSLEER. Trimming cost V 0 bases and J 7 bases, with 16 bases left between them. The CDR3 runs 17 residues.

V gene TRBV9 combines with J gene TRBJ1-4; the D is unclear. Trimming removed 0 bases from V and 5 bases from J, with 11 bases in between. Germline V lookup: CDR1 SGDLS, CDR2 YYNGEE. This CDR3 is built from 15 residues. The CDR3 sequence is CASSVDVARNEKLFF. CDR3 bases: TGTGCCAGCAGCGTAGATGTCGCAAGGAATGAAAAACTGTTTTTT.

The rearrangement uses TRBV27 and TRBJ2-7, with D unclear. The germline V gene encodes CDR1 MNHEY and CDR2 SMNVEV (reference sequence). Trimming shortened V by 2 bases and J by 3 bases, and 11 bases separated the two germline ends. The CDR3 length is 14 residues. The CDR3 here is CASSLTDSLYEQYF. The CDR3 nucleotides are TGTGCCAGCAGTTTAACAGATTCTCTCTACGAGCAGTACTTC.

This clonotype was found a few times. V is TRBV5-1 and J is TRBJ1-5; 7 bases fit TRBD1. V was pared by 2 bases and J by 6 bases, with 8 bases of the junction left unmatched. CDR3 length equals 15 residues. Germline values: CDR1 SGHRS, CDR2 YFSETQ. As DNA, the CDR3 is TGCGCCAGCAGCTTAGGCGACAGGGTGTTTCAGCCCCAGCATTTT. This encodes CASSLGDRVFQPQHF. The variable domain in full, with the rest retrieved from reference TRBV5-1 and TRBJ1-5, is KAGVTQTPRYLIKTRGQQVTLSCSPISGHRSVSWYQQTPGQGLQFLFEYFSETQRNKGNFPGRFSGRQFSNSRSEMNVSTLELGDSALYLCASSLGDRVFQPQHFGDGTRLSIL.

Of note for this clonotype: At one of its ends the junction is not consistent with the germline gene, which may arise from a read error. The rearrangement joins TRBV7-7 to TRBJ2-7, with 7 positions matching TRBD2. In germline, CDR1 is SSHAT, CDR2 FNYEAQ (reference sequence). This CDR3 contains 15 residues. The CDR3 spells CASSPRAGSSYEQYF. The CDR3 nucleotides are TGTGCTAGCAGCCCAAGAGCGGGGAGCTCCTACGAGCAGTACTTC.

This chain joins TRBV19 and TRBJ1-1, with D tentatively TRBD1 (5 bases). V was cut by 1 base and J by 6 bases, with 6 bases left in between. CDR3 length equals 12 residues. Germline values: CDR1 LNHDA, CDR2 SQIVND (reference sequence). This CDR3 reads CASSIGQPEAFF. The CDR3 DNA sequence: TGTGCCAGTAGTATAGGACAGCCTGAAGCTTTCTTT.

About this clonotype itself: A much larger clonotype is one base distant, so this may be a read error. CDR3 nucleotide sequence: TGTGCCAGGAGTCAGGGACAGGTGGTCTCTGGGGCCAACGTCCTGACTTTC. It encodes CARSQGQVVSGANVLTF. J is TRBJ2-6 and V is TRBV6-5, with TRBD1 matching 8 bases. With 9 bases clipped from V and 0 bases from J, the junction kept 10 bases outside the gene matches. This CDR3 is 17 amino acids long. Germline CDR1 and CDR2: MNHEY and SVGAGI.

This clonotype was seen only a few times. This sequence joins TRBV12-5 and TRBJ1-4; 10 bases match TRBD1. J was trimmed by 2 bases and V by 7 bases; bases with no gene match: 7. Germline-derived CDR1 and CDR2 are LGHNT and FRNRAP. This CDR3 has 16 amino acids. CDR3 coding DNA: TGTGCTAGTGCCACGGGACAGGGGACGACTAATGAAAAACTGTTTTTT. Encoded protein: CASATGQGTTNEKLFF.

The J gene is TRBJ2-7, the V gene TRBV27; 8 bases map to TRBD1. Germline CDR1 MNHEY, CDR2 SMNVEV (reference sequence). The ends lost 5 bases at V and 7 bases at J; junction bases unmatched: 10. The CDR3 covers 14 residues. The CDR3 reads CASSPSRGLWEQYF. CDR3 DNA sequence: TGTGCCAGCAGTCCGTCCAGGGGGCTTTGGGAGCAGTACTTC.

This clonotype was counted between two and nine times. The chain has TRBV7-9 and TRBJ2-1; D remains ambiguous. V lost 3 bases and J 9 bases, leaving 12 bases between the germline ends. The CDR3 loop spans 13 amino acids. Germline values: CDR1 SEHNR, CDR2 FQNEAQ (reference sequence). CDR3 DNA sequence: TGTGCCAGCAGCTTCACAGTTCAACGTGAGCAGTTCTTC. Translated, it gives CASSFTVQREQFF.

DNA of the CDR3: TGTGCCAGCAGTTACTCGCCTATCCCCCGGACAGGAGGCGCAGATACGCAGTATTTT. It is translated as CASSYSPIPRTGGADTQYF. V usage is TRBV6-2 or TRBV6-3 and J usage is TRBJ2-3; 7 bases are a match to TRBD1. Germline loops: CDR1 MNHEY, CDR2 SVGEGT. The V and J ends lost 0 bases and 4 bases, in that order; junction bases with no gene match: 16. This CDR3 is 19 amino acids long.

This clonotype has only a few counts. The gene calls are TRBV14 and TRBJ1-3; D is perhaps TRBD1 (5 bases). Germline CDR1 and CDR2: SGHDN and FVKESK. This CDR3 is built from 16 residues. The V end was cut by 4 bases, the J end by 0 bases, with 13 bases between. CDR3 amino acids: CASSRLGPSSGNTIYF. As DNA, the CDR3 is TGTGCCAGCAGCCGTTTGGGACCGAGCTCTGGAAACACCATATATTTT.

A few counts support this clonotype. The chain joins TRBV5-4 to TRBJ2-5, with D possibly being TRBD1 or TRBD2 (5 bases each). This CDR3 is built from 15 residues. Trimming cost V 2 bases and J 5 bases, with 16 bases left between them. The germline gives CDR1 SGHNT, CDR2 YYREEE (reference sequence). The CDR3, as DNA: TGTGCCAGCAGCTTTCAGAGGGACCTACGGGAGACCCAGTACTTC. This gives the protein CASSFQRDLRETQYF. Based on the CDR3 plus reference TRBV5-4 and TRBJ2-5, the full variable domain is ETGVTQSPTHLIKTRGQQVTLRCSSQSGHNTVSWYQQALGQGPQFIFQYYREEENGRGNFPPRFSGLQFPNYSSELNVNALELDDSALYLCASSFQRDLRETQYFGPGTRLLVL.

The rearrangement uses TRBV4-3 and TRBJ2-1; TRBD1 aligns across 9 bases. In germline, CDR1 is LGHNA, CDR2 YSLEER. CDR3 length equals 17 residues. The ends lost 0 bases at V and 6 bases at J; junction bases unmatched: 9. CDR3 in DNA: TGCGCCAGCAGCCAAGATTTGCCCCCGGGACAGGGCAATGAGCAGTTCTTC. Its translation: CASSQDLPPGQGNEQFF.

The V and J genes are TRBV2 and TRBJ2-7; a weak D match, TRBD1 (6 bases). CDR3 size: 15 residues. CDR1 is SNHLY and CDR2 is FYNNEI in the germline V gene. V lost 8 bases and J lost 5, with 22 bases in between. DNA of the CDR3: TGTGCCAGCGCCAACCCGCTTACAGGGCTGAACGAGCAGTACTTC. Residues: CASANPLTGLNEQYF.

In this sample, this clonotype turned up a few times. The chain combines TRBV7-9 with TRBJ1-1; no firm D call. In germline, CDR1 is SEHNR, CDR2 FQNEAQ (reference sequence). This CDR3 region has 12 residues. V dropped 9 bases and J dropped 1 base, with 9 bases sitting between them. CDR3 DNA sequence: TGTGCCAGTCTCCTCGGGAACACTGAAGCTTTCTTT. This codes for CASLLGNTEAFF. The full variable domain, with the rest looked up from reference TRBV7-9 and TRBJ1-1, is DTGVSQNPRHKITKRGQNVTFRCDPISEHNRLYWYRQTLGQGPEFLTYFQNEAQLEKSRLLSDRFSAERPKGSFSTLEIQRTEQGDSAMYLCASLLGNTEAFFGQGTRLTVV.

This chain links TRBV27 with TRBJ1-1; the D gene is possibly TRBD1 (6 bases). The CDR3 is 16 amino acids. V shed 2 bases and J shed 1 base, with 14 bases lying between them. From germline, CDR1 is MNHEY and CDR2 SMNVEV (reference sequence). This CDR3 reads CASSLAGTSANTEAFF. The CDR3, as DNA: TGTGCCAGCAGTTTAGCAGGGACATCGGCGAACACTGAAGCTTTCTTT.

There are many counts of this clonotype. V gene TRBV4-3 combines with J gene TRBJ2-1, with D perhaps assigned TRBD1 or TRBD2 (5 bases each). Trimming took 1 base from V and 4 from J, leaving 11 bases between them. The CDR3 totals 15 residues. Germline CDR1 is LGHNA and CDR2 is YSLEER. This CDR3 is CASSQGLGDYNEQFF. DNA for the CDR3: TGCGCCAGCAGCCAAGGGTTGGGGGATTACAATGAGCAGTTCTTC.

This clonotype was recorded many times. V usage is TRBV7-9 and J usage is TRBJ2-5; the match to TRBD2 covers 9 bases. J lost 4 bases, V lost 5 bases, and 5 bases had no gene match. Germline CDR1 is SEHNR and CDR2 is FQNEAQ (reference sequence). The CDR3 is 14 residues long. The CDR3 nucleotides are TGTGCCAGCAGCGCCGGGACTAGCAGAGAGACCCAGTACTTC. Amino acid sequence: CASSAGTSRETQYF.

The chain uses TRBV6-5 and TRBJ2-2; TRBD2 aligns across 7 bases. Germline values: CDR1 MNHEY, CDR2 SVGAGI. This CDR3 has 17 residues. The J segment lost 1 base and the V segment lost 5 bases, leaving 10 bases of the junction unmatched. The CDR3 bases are TGTGCCAGCAGTCCCCTCAGGGAGGGGTGGAACACCGGGGAGCTGTTTTTT. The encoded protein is CASSPLREGWNTGELFF.